The 5 T cell receptor beta chains below all came from one sample that was sequenced in a study of T cells in Graves' hyperthyroidism and ophthalmopathy. The CDR3 regions of TCR beta were amplified from RNA transcripts. The study used the HTBI primer set for a first-round RT-PCR of the TCR CDR3. TCRdb reanalysed the multiplex PCR reads using MiXCR and keeps one entry per CDR3 protein. The sample records around 300,000 distinct CDR3 sequences, roughly an eighth being singletons. The sample comprised blood. The receptors stem from a woman in her forties with Graves' ophthalmopathy.

This chain links TRBV4-1 with TRBJ1-3; D might be TRBD1 (6 bases). This CDR3 is 15 amino acids long. V lost 6 bases and J 3 bases, leaving 15 bases between the germline ends. CDR1 MGHRA and CDR2 YSYEKL come from the germline V gene. The CDR3: CASSRGGFFGNTIYF. DNA of the CDR3: TGCGCCAGCAGTAGGGGGGGCTTCTTTGGAAACACCATATATTTT.

This rearrangement joins TRBV19 to TRBJ1-5; TRBD1 agrees at 7 bases. CDR1 and CDR2 (germline): LNHDA, SQIVND (reference sequence). The CDR3 runs to 14 residues. V lost 7 bases and J lost 11; bases outside the gene matches: 14. The CDR3 here is CASTSDRSSPSQHF. The CDR3 bases are TGTGCCAGTACCTCGGACAGGTCGAGTCCGTCCCAGCATTTT.

This clonotype was found many times. This chain uses TRBV10-3 with TRBJ2-7; possible D gene TRBD2, 6 bases. This CDR3 contains 16 residues. Trimming removed 4 bases at V and 0 bases at J, with 16 bases between. CDR1 ENHRY and CDR2 SYGVKD come from the germline V gene. The CDR3 DNA follows: TGTGCCATCAGTGCGGGCCGACTAGGAAGCTCCTACGAGCAGTACTTC. Translated: CAISAGRLGSSYEQYF.

This clonotype was picked up a small number of times. A junction boundary mismatches the germline segment, possibly from a read error. The chain uses TRBV7-2 and TRBJ2-7; TRBD1 or TRBD2 may be the D gene (6 bases each). CDR3 length equals 15 residues. Germline assignment: CDR1 SGHTA and CDR2 FQGNSA. The CDR3 coding sequence is TGTGCCAGCACCTTAAGGGGCAGGGGAGGCCTCGAGCAGTACTTC. Protein product: CASTLRGRGGLEQYF.

This clonotype was observed a handful of times. The chain uses TRBV11-2 and TRBJ2-7, with 8 nucleotides matching TRBD2. The CDR3 totals 15 residues. The germline V gene has CDR1 SGHAT and CDR2 FQNNGV. J gave up 3 bases and V 5 bases, and 9 bases lay outside the gene matches. The CDR3 sequence: CASSLTAGAVYEQYF. DNA of the CDR3: TGTGCCAGCAGCCTAACAGCGGGAGCGGTCTACGAGCAGTACTTC.